Below are 14 T cell receptor beta chains sequenced from a single sample in a study of human T cells and chemical hapten exposure. In TCRdb, the RACE reads were re-called with MiXCR into one record per CDR3 protein. The sample lists fewer than 45,000 distinct CDR3 sequences; around 12% were seen once. Time point noted: pre-sensitization, week 0. Treatment indicated: therapeutic diphenylcyclopropenone sensitization with weekly scalp DPC. Total RNA came from unfractionated whole blood. Sequencing used whole blood, obtained in connection with sensitization to the hapten diphenylcyclopropenone (DPC). The receptors were sampled from a woman aged 40-49 years with alopecia areata. Some clones in this sample may be carry-over from other donors' samples.

The chain recombines TRBV6-5 with TRBJ1-1; D may be TRBD1 (6 bases). The CDR3 has 15 residues. V shed 10 bases and J shed 0 bases, with 18 bases lying between them. Germline CDR1 is MNHEY and CDR2 is SVGAGI. In DNA, the CDR3 is TGTGCCACCCAGGGGAACATTTGGATGAACACTGAAGCTTTCTTT. It encodes CATQGNIWMNTEAFF.

This chain links TRBV9 with TRBJ2-1, with TRBD1 matching 9 bases. V gave up 3 bases and J gave up 0 bases; unmatched junction bases: 4. This CDR3 has 16 residues. Germline CDR1 SGDLS, CDR2 YYNGEE. CDR3 DNA sequence: TGTGCCAGCAGCGCGATGGACAGGGGCTCCTACAATGAGCAGTTCTTC. This gives the protein CASSAMDRGSYNEQFF.

The chain carries TRBV18 and TRBJ2-5, with D tentatively TRBD1 (5 bases). The CDR3 has 15 residues. Germline lookup yields CDR1 KGHSH and CDR2 LQKENI. Trimming took off 1 base at V and 4 bases at J, with 13 bases between the two ends. Here the CDR3 reads CASSPRTGDTETQYF. In nucleotides, the CDR3 is TGTGCCAGCTCACCACGAACAGGAGATACAGAGACCCAGTACTTC.

This clonotype was observed many times. The chain carries TRBV29-1 and TRBJ2-5; TRBD2 agrees at 14 bases. Unmatched junction bases numbered 9, after V lost 7 bases and J lost 2 bases. CDR1 is SQVTM, CDR2 ANQGSEA, per germline. This CDR3 comprises 16 residues. CDR3: CSAGGLAGVAQETQYF. The CDR3 region has the DNA TGCAGCGCCGGGGGACTAGCGGGAGTGGCGCAAGAGACCCAGTACTTC. The complete variable domain, with remaining parts taken from reference TRBV29-1 and TRBJ2-5, reads SAVISQKPSRDICQRGTSLTIQCQVDSQVTMMFWYRQQPGQSLTLIATANQGSEATYESGFVIDKFPISRPNLTFSTLTVSNMSPEDSSIYLCSAGGLAGVAQETQYFGPGTRLLVL.

This clonotype appeared a few times. The chain couples TRBV28 to TRBJ2-7, with D hard to call. Looked up from germline, CDR1 is MDHEN and CDR2 is SYDVKM. V lost 2 bases and J 5 bases, leaving 4 bases between the germline ends. This CDR3 has 11 amino acids. The CDR3 nucleotides are TGTGCCAGCAGTTTACGGAACGAGCAGTACTTC. Translated: CASSLRNEQYF.

This clonotype was detected ten times or more. The chain has TRBV29-1 and TRBJ1-1, with D unresolved. The V end lost 6 bases, the J end lost 5 bases, and 19 bases lay between the germline ends. CDR3 size: 14 residues. Germline CDR1 reads SQVTM; CDR2 reads ANQGSEA. CDR3 coding DNA: TGCAGCGTCGAACTCAGAGGGAGGGATACTGAAGCTTTCTTT. Translation gives CSVELRGRDTEAFF. Looking up the rest from reference TRBV29-1 and TRBJ1-1 gives the full variable domain: SAVISQKPSRDICQRGTSLTIQCQVDSQVTMMFWYRQQPGQSLTLIATANQGSEATYESGFVIDKFPISRPNLTFSTLTVSNMSPEDSSIYLCSVELRGRDTEAFFGQGTRLTVV.

J is TRBJ1-5 and V is TRBV6-1; D is unclear. With 6 bases removed from V and 1 base from J, the gap between germline ends came to 13 bases. The germline V gene has CDR1 MNHNS and CDR2 SASEGT. CDR3 length: 15 amino acids. The CDR3 is CASSPWTGSNQPQHF. CDR3 DNA sequence: TGTGCCAGCAGCCCATGGACGGGGAGCAATCAGCCCCAGCATTTT.

The genes are TRBV6-1 and TRBJ2-3; D may be TRBD1 or TRBD2 (5 bases each). V gave up 7 bases and J gave up 1 base, with 15 bases separating them. Germline CDR1 reads MNHNS; CDR2 reads SASEGT. The CDR3 contains 15 residues. CDR3 in DNA: TGTGCCAGCAACCGGGGACGTACCCGCACAGATACGCAGTATTTT. Residues: CASNRGRTRTDTQYF.

This clonotype was seen many times. The rearrangement links TRBV10-3 to TRBJ2-5; 9 nucleotides agree with TRBD1. The CDR3 spans 14 residues. Germline values: CDR1 ENHRY, CDR2 SYGVKD. V lost 7 bases and J lost 5; bases outside the gene matches: 8. CDR3 protein: CAITADRGFETQYF. The DNA for the CDR3 is TGTGCCATCACCGCAGACAGGGGGTTTGAGACCCAGTACTTC.

This clonotype was recorded many times. The rearrangement links TRBV29-1 to TRBJ1-2; 8 bases line up with TRBD1. V was clipped by 7 bases and J by 5 bases; unmatched bases: 9. Germline V gene lookup returns CDR1 SQVTM and CDR2 ANQGSEA. The CDR3 consists of 13 residues. The CDR3 DNA follows: TGCAGCGCCCCACAGGGGGTCGGGTATGGCTACACCTTC. Residues: CSAPQGVGYGYTF. Filled out from reference TRBV29-1 and TRBJ1-2, the complete variable domain reads SAVISQKPSRDICQRGTSLTIQCQVDSQVTMMFWYRQQPGQSLTLIATANQGSEATYESGFVIDKFPISRPNLTFSTLTVSNMSPEDSSIYLCSAPQGVGYGYTFGSGTRLTVV.

The rearrangement uses TRBV30 and TRBJ1-1; TRBD1 is a possible D gene (5 bases). V lost 4 bases and J lost 7, with 16 bases in between. This CDR3 is built from 13 residues. Germline V CDR1 and CDR2: GTSNPN, SVGIG (reference sequence). The CDR3 bases are TGTGCCTGGACTGGGACCGGGGGTTTTGAAGCTTTCTTT. It translates to CAWTGTGGFEAFF.

This clonotype was recorded at least ten times. The gene calls are TRBV12-3 or TRBV12-4 and TRBJ2-2, with 7 bases lining up with TRBD2. The J segment lost 5 bases and the V segment lost 6 bases, leaving 9 bases of the junction unmatched. The CDR3 length is 15 residues. Here the CDR3 reads CASRKESGGTGELFF. The CDR3 bases are TGTGCCAGCAGAAAAGAGTCGGGAGGAACCGGGGAGCTGTTTTTT.

Ten or more counts support this clonotype. The chain couples TRBV12-5 to TRBJ1-3; D call uncertain. V was cut by 6 bases and J by 8 bases, with 8 bases left in between. The CDR3 has 11 amino acids. Per the germline V gene, CDR1 is LGHNT and CDR2 is FRNRAP. CDR3 protein: CASGVADTIYF. The DNA of the CDR3 is TGTGCTAGTGGGGTGGCGGACACCATATATTTT.

The chain is built from TRBV20-1 and TRBJ1-5; TRBD1 aligns across 7 bases. This CDR3 spans 13 amino acids. CDR1 is DFQATT, CDR2 SNEGSKA, per germline (reference sequence). J lost 3 bases, V lost 6 bases, and 5 bases had no gene match. CDR3: CSAKTGYNQPQHF. The CDR3 DNA sequence: TGCAGTGCCAAGACAGGGTACAATCAGCCCCAGCATTTT.